This record looks at one T cell receptor beta chain sequence and its context. Its cognate antigen is unknown. V shed 6 bases and J shed 6 bases, with 17 bases lying between them. The CDR3 extends over 13 amino acids. Germline assignment: CDR1 DFQATT and CDR2 SNEGSKA (reference sequence). TCRdb called the 5' RACE reads again in MiXCR, with one record for every CDR3 protein. Here the sample spans under 950,000 distinct CDR3 sequences, about 20% being singletons. The record originates from a study of CD8 T cells in ankylosing spondylitis. Study-wide results and caveats: Several highly homologous variants made up a TCR beta motif, and this motif appeared characteristic of ankylosing spondylitis blood. Reportedly, disease-linked clones are significantly enriched in ankylosing spondylitis patients' matched synovial fluid.

The chain has TRBV20-1 and TRBJ1-1, with D perhaps TRBD1 (5 bases). The clonotype comes from a male donor with ankylosing spondylitis. Sample: blood, either unsorted or a sorted T cell fraction (not recorded which). The DNA of the CDR3 is TGCAGTGCCCCGCCCTCGGGGGGTCCTGAAGCTTTCTTT. Amino acids: CSAPPSGGPEAFF.